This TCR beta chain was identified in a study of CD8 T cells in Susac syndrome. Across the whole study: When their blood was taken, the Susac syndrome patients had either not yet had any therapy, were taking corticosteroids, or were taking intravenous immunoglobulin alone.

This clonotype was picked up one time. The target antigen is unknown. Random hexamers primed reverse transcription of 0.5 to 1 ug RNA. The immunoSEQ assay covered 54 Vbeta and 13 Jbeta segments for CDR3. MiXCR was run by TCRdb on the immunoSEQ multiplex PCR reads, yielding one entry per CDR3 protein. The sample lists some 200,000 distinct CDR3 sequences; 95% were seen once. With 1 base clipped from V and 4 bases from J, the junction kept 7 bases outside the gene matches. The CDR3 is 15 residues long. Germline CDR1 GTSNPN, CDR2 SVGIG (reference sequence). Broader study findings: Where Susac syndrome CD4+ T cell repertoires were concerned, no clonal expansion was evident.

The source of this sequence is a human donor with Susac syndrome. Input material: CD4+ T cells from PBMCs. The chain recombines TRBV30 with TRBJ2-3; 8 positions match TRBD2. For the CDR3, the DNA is TGTGCCTGGAGTGACGGGGGACTAGGGGCAGATACGCAGTATTTT. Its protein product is CAWSDGGLGADTQYF.